The entry below gives a single T cell receptor (beta chain) sequence along with its context. This clonotype showed up just a few times. The specificity of this receptor is unknown. Base qualities are not recorded, but no much larger clone differs from it by a single base. These reads were obtained on an Illumina HiSeq 2500. TCR beta libraries were prepared by quantitative 5'-RACE with molecular barcodes. As for the authors' bioinformatics: To identify disease-linked TCR variants, a new computational method was used, one built on a probabilistic model of VDJ rearrangement. TCRdb handled the public reads itself, with Q25 trimming in fastp and clone calling in MiXCR, and kept productive beta chains. Entries are consolidated by CDR3 protein sequence, retaining the most common genes and DNA. What appears here as the V and J calls and clone size reflects TCRdb's work, not the paper's. The sample contains around 180,000 distinct CDR3 sequences, 18% of them found a single time. The leading ten clones occupy approximately 4.3% of the sample.

V loses 5 bases, J loses 3 bases, and the germline ends lie 14 bases apart. The CDR3 starts with the cysteine, ends with the phenylalanine, and has 15 residues. The sequence is cut down to CDR3 DNA, 45 bases in frame from base 1. The CDR1 and CDR2 encoded by the germline V gene (reference sequence) are LNHNV and YYDKDF. The source of the sample is a study of CD8 T cells in ankylosing spondylitis (dated by TCRdb to between 2016 and 2019). About the investigation overall: To find TCR variants linked to disease, the study profiled T cell receptor beta repertoires in ankylosing spondylitis patients and healthy donors. Peripheral blood was sampled, and synovial fluid was also collected from ankylosing spondylitis patients. The full study cohort was made up of over 20 ankylosing spondylitis patients and more than 90 healthy donors. Results the study describes overall, beyond this receptor: The disease-linked clones were reported as significantly enriched in matched synovial fluid samples from ankylosing spondylitis patients. Blood from ankylosing spondylitis patients appeared to be characterized by a TCR beta motif made up of under 10 highly homologous amino acid variants. Some motif variants had previously been reported in the synovial fluid and blood of reactive arthritis patients, which suggests shared mechanisms of disease initiation. In peripheral blood, the disease-linked clones were found at relatively low frequencies and had a CD8+ phenotype.

Sequenced: blood, either unsorted or a sorted T cell fraction (not recorded which). This clonotype originated in a male donor aged 10-35 years with ankylosing spondylitis or in good health (not recorded which). Donor details come from another sample of the same person, matched by shared clones. The receptor chain draws on TRBV15 and TRBJ2-1; TRBD1 is a possible D gene, resting on 5 matching bases. CDR3 protein: CATSRGDSYYNEQFF. In nucleotides, the sequence is TGTGCCACCAGCCGCGGAGACAGTTACTACAATGAGCAGTTCTTC.